Listed below are T cell receptor beta chains from one sample, sequenced in a study of blood T cell repertoires in COVID-19. Produced via immunoSEQ multiplex PCR; TCRdb's table is partial and in-frame only. The table records 35,000 to 55,000 clones, 88% of them present only once. What was sequenced was peripheral blood. These receptors came from a human donor in a cohort sampled during active COVID-19. CDR3s include the opening cysteine and the closing phenylalanine or tryptophan. D genes are given only for firm matches. Rows may omit the clone size; those that give it use once, few, many or a size class.

CDR3 DNA: TGTGCCAGCAGGGGGCTAGACACTGAAGCTTTCTTT
CDR3 protein: CASRGLDTEAFF
clone size: NA
D gene: NA
J gene: TRBJ1-1
CDR3 length: 12
V gene: TRBV28

CDR3 DNA: TGTGCCAGCAGCTTAATAACGGGCACCGGGGAGCTGTTTTTT
CDR3 protein: CASSLITGTGELFF
clone size: NA
D gene: NA
J gene: TRBJ2-2
CDR3 length: 14
V gene: TRBV7-3

CDR3 DNA: TGTGCCAGCAGTCACGAGAGCCGGGGACAAGGCGTGGGGGAGCAGTACTTC
CDR3 protein: CASSHESRGQGVGEQYF
clone size: NA
D gene: NA
J gene: TRBJ2-7
CDR3 length: 17
V gene: TRBV27

CDR3 DNA: TGTGCCAGCAGTGACAGGGTGCACGAGCAGTACTTC
CDR3 protein: CASSDRVHEQYF
clone size: NA
D gene: TRBD1
J gene: TRBJ2-7
CDR3 length: 12
V gene: TRBV27

CDR3 DNA: TGCGCCAGCAGCTTGGCCCCAGGGGCGGGCAATCAGCCCCAGCATTTT
CDR3 protein: CASSLAPGAGNQPQHF
clone size: once
D gene: NA
J gene: TRBJ1-5
CDR3 length: 16
V gene: TRBV5-1

CDR3 DNA: TGTGCCAGCAGCACGGGAGTGATAGGGGAAAAACTGTTTTTT
CDR3 protein: CASSTGVIGEKLFF
clone size: once
D gene: NA
J gene: TRBJ1-4
CDR3 length: 14
V gene: TRBV11-1

CDR3 DNA: TGTGCCAGCAGTCCCATTCAGGGGGCTTTCTCCTACAATGAGCAGTTCTTC
CDR3 protein: CASSPIQGAFSYNEQFF
clone size: NA
D gene: TRBD1
J gene: TRBJ2-1
CDR3 length: 17
V gene: TRBV28

CDR3 DNA: TGTGCCAGCAGCTTTGGGACAGGGGGCTCTGGGGCCAACGTCCTGACTTTC
CDR3 protein: CASSFGTGGSGANVLTF
clone size: NA
D gene: TRBD1
J gene: TRBJ2-6
CDR3 length: 17
V gene: TRBV7-8

CDR3 DNA: TGTGCCAGCAGTTACGGCGGGAGCCCCCTTGAGCAGTACTTC
CDR3 protein: CASSYGGSPLEQYF
clone size: NA
D gene: TRBD2
J gene: TRBJ2-7
CDR3 length: 14
V gene: TRBV6-5

CDR3 DNA: TGTGCCAGCACCTCCGGCGGGGGGGTAATCTACGAGCAGTACTTC
CDR3 protein: CASTSGGGVIYEQYF
clone size: NA
D gene: TRBD2
J gene: TRBJ2-7
CDR3 length: 15
V gene: TRBV6-5

CDR3 DNA: TGTGCCAGCAGTGAAGGGGCGGATCACGTAGATACGCAGTATTTT
CDR3 protein: CASSEGADHVDTQYF
clone size: NA
D gene: NA
J gene: TRBJ2-3
CDR3 length: 15
V gene: TRBV25-1

CDR3 DNA: TGTGCCAGCAGTAGGACAGGGTTGGGCGAGCAGTACTTC
CDR3 protein: CASSRTGLGEQYF
clone size: NA
D gene: TRBD1
J gene: TRBJ2-7
CDR3 length: 13
V gene: TRBV6-2/TRBV6-3

CDR3 DNA: TGTGCCAGCAGCCAAGAGGGGACAGGCGGGAACGAGCAGTACTTC
CDR3 protein: CASSQEGTGGNEQYF
clone size: NA
D gene: TRBD1
J gene: TRBJ2-7
CDR3 length: 15
V gene: TRBV4-2

CDR3 DNA: TGTGCCAGCACTGTTAGTGGGGGGCAAGAGACCCAGTACTTC
CDR3 protein: CASTVSGGQETQYF
clone size: NA
D gene: NA
J gene: TRBJ2-5
CDR3 length: 14
V gene: TRBV7-2

CDR3 DNA: TGTGCCAGTTCCTTCTTTGGGGGCATGAATGAGCAGTTCTTC
CDR3 protein: CASSFFGGMNEQFF
clone size: NA
D gene: NA
J gene: TRBJ2-1
CDR3 length: 14
V gene: TRBV19

CDR3 DNA: TGCGCCAGCAGCTTGGGGACAGGGGGTAATGAAAAACTGTTTTTT
CDR3 protein: CASSLGTGGNEKLFF
clone size: NA
D gene: TRBD1
J gene: TRBJ1-4
CDR3 length: 15
V gene: TRBV5-1

CDR3 DNA: TGTGCCAGCAGCCAAGGAAGGACTTCCTACGAGCAGTACTTC
CDR3 protein: CASSQGRTSYEQYF
clone size: NA
D gene: NA
J gene: TRBJ2-7
CDR3 length: 14
V gene: TRBV3-1/TRBV3-2

CDR3 DNA: TGTGCCAGCAGCTTGGGCCCGTTCCCGGGTTACGAGCAGTACTTC
CDR3 protein: CASSLGPFPGYEQYF
clone size: NA
D gene: NA
J gene: TRBJ2-7
CDR3 length: 15
V gene: TRBV5-5

CDR3 DNA: TGTGCCATCAGTGAGTCAACAGGGGGCGCTTCGTTTTATGGCTACACCTTC
CDR3 protein: CAISESTGGASFYGYTF
clone size: NA
D gene: TRBD1
J gene: TRBJ1-2
CDR3 length: 17
V gene: TRBV10-3

CDR3 DNA: TGCGCCAGCAGCCTACGACAGTATGGGACTGAAGCTTTCTTT
CDR3 protein: CASSLRQYGTEAFF
clone size: NA
D gene: NA
J gene: TRBJ1-1
CDR3 length: 14
V gene: TRBV5-1

CDR3 DNA: TGTGCCTGGAGTGTAAGCCAGGGAAACACTGAAGCTTTCTTT
CDR3 protein: CAWSVSQGNTEAFF
clone size: NA
D gene: NA
J gene: TRBJ1-1
CDR3 length: 14
V gene: TRBV30

CDR3 DNA: TGTGCCAGCAGCCAAGAGGGGGCCGGCGACTATGGCTACACCTTC
CDR3 protein: CASSQEGAGDYGYTF
clone size: NA
D gene: NA
J gene: TRBJ1-2
CDR3 length: 15
V gene: TRBV4-2

CDR3 DNA: TGTGCCAGCAGTTTAGGTCCCGCGGGCAATCAGCCCCAGCATTTT
CDR3 protein: CASSLGPAGNQPQHF
clone size: NA
D gene: NA
J gene: TRBJ1-5
CDR3 length: 15
V gene: TRBV6-2/TRBV6-3

CDR3 DNA: TGTGCCAGCACTAAGGACAACCCCTCCTACAATGAGCAGTTCTTC
CDR3 protein: CASTKDNPSYNEQFF
clone size: NA
D gene: NA
J gene: TRBJ2-1
CDR3 length: 15
V gene: TRBV6-5

CDR3 DNA: TGTGCCAGCAGTGGGGACAGGTCCCGCAGTGGCTACACCTTC
CDR3 protein: CASSGDRSRSGYTF
clone size: NA
D gene: TRBD1
J gene: TRBJ1-2
CDR3 length: 14
V gene: TRBV2

CDR3 DNA: TGTGCCAGCAGCTTATCGGCTAGTCGGTTAACAGATACGCAGTATTTT
CDR3 protein: CASSLSASRLTDTQYF
clone size: NA
D gene: NA
J gene: TRBJ2-3
CDR3 length: 16
V gene: TRBV11-2

CDR3 DNA: TGCGCCAGCAGCCAACGAGGGAGAGTCTACGAGCAGTACTTC
CDR3 protein: CASSQRGRVYEQYF
clone size: NA
D gene: NA
J gene: TRBJ2-7
CDR3 length: 14
V gene: TRBV4-1

CDR3 DNA: TGCAGTGCTAGGGACAGGGACGAAGCTTTCTTT
CDR3 protein: CSARDRDEAFF
clone size: NA
D gene: TRBD1
J gene: TRBJ1-1
CDR3 length: 11
V gene: TRBV20-1

CDR3 DNA: TGCGCCAGCAGCTTGGAACAGGGCAATCATTCACCCCTCCACTTT
CDR3 protein: CASSLEQGNHSPLHF
clone size: NA
D gene: NA
J gene: TRBJ1-6
CDR3 length: 15
V gene: TRBV5-1

CDR3 DNA: TGTGCCACCAGCAGTTTTGACTCCGGAAACACCATATATTTT
CDR3 protein: CATSSFDSGNTIYF
clone size: NA
D gene: NA
J gene: TRBJ1-3
CDR3 length: 14
V gene: TRBV15

CDR3 DNA: TGTGCCAGCAGCGTGGAATTAGCGGGAGTCGGAGATACGCAGTATTTT
CDR3 protein: CASSVELAGVGDTQYF
clone size: NA
D gene: TRBD2
J gene: TRBJ2-3
CDR3 length: 16
V gene: TRBV9

CDR3 DNA: TGTGCCAGCTTACAGGGTGGTCTCACTGAAGCTTTCTTT
CDR3 protein: CASLQGGLTEAFF
clone size: once
D gene: NA
J gene: TRBJ1-1
CDR3 length: 13
V gene: TRBV2

CDR3 DNA: TGTGCCAGCAGCTTGGACAGATTTACCGGGGAGCTGTTTTTT
CDR3 protein: CASSLDRFTGELFF
clone size: once
D gene: NA
J gene: TRBJ2-2
CDR3 length: 14
V gene: TRBV5-4

CDR3 DNA: TGCGCCAGCAGCAAGGCGGGGTATTACGGGACCACAGATACGCAGTATTTT
CDR3 protein: CASSKAGYYGTTDTQYF
clone size: NA
D gene: NA
J gene: TRBJ2-3
CDR3 length: 17
V gene: TRBV4-3

CDR3 DNA: TGTGCCAGCAGGCAGGGGTCCGGGAGCAATCAGCCCCAGCATTTT
CDR3 protein: CASRQGSGSNQPQHF
clone size: NA
D gene: NA
J gene: TRBJ1-5
CDR3 length: 15
V gene: TRBV27

CDR3 DNA: TGTGCCAGCAGCTTACACAGCTCCTACGAGCAGTACTTC
CDR3 protein: CASSLHSSYEQYF
clone size: NA
D gene: NA
J gene: TRBJ2-7
CDR3 length: 13
V gene: TRBV13

CDR3 DNA: TGCGCCAGCAGCCGCGGACAGGGGAGGACCGCTGGGGCCAACGTCCTGACTTTC
CDR3 protein: CASSRGQGRTAGANVLTF
clone size: NA
D gene: TRBD1
J gene: TRBJ2-6
CDR3 length: 18
V gene: TRBV4-3

CDR3 DNA: TGTGCCAGCAGCTTAGTGGGACTCAACTTGTACGAGCAGTACTTC
CDR3 protein: CASSLVGLNLYEQYF
clone size: NA
D gene: NA
J gene: TRBJ2-7
CDR3 length: 15
V gene: TRBV11-1

CDR3 DNA: TGTGCCAGCAGTAGGAGGGAAGGCGAAAAACTGTTTTTT
CDR3 protein: CASSRREGEKLFF
clone size: NA
D gene: NA
J gene: TRBJ1-4
CDR3 length: 13
V gene: TRBV3-1/TRBV3-2

CDR3 DNA: TGCGCCAGCAGCTTGCTAGCGGGAGACCGTGAGACCCAGTACTTC
CDR3 protein: CASSLLAGDRETQYF
clone size: NA
D gene: TRBD2
J gene: TRBJ2-5
CDR3 length: 15
V gene: TRBV5-1

CDR3 DNA: TGCGCCAGCAGCCAAGAGCTGGGACTAGCGGGGTACGAGCAGTACTTC
CDR3 protein: CASSQELGLAGYEQYF
clone size: once
D gene: TRBD2
J gene: TRBJ2-7
CDR3 length: 16
V gene: TRBV4-3

CDR3 DNA: TGTGCCAGCAGCCAAGAAAGAGAAGGGGGCTCCGAATGGGATGAGCAGTTCTTC
CDR3 protein: CASSQEREGGSEWDEQFF
clone size: few
D gene: TRBD1
J gene: TRBJ2-1
CDR3 length: 18
V gene: TRBV3-1/TRBV3-2

CDR3 DNA: TGTGCCAGTAGTCAGAGGACCGGGACAGGGGATACTGAAGCTTTCTTT
CDR3 protein: CASSQRTGTGDTEAFF
clone size: NA
D gene: TRBD1
J gene: TRBJ1-1
CDR3 length: 16
V gene: TRBV19

CDR3 DNA: TGTGCCAGCAGGCCGGGACAGGGGGCTGAGAAGTTCTTC
CDR3 protein: CASRPGQGAEKFF
clone size: NA
D gene: TRBD1
J gene: TRBJ2-1
CDR3 length: 13
V gene: TRBV28

CDR3 DNA: TGTGCCAGCAGTTACACTTCGCAGGGGTACAATTCACCCCTCCACTTT
CDR3 protein: CASSYTSQGYNSPLHF
clone size: NA
D gene: NA
J gene: TRBJ1-6
CDR3 length: 16
V gene: TRBV6-5

CDR3 DNA: TGTGCCTGGAGTGTAATAGGGGCCCACGAGCAGTACTTC
CDR3 protein: CAWSVIGAHEQYF
clone size: NA
D gene: NA
J gene: TRBJ2-7
CDR3 length: 13
V gene: TRBV30

CDR3 DNA: TGTGCCAGCAGCTCCCAGGGGTCGGATGAAAAACTGTTTTTT
CDR3 protein: CASSSQGSDEKLFF
clone size: once
D gene: NA
J gene: TRBJ1-4
CDR3 length: 14
V gene: TRBV9

CDR3 DNA: TGCAGTGTTCCCGACATCTACGAGCAGTACTTC
CDR3 protein: CSVPDIYEQYF
clone size: NA
D gene: NA
J gene: TRBJ2-7
CDR3 length: 11
V gene: TRBV20-1

CDR3 DNA: TGTGCCAGCAACCCAGGGGGCGGTTCCGCCGGGGAGCTGTTTTTT
CDR3 protein: CASNPGGGSAGELFF
clone size: NA
D gene: TRBD1
J gene: TRBJ2-2
CDR3 length: 15
V gene: TRBV27

CDR3 DNA: TGTGCCAGCAGTGATCGCACTTCATTAGCGGGGTTAAGTGGCTACACCTTC
CDR3 protein: CASSDRTSLAGLSGYTF
clone size: NA
D gene: NA
J gene: TRBJ1-2
CDR3 length: 17
V gene: TRBV6-1

CDR3 DNA: TGTGCCAGCAGTTTTCACGCAGGGGATTCACCCCTCCACTTT
CDR3 protein: CASSFHAGDSPLHF
clone size: NA
D gene: NA
J gene: TRBJ1-6
CDR3 length: 14
V gene: TRBV6-5

CDR3 DNA: TGTGCCAGTAGTCGGGGACTTGGTGAAAGGTCCAACTATGGCTACACCTTC
CDR3 protein: CASSRGLGERSNYGYTF
clone size: once
D gene: NA
J gene: TRBJ1-2
CDR3 length: 17
V gene: TRBV19